The 24 T cell receptor beta chains listed next were all sequenced from one sample in a study of shared clonotypes between healthy human individuals. Sequencing was performed with immunoSEQ multiplex PCR; in TCRdb, only in-frame clones are kept and a portion is missing. This table holds around 2.1 million clones, 90% to 97% found once. The sequencing input was naive CD4+ T cells sorted from blood. Subset in this sample: CD45RA+ positively selected. These receptors were collected from a man aged 18-30 years in good health.

The chain is built from TRBV2 and TRBJ2-3; a possible D gene is TRBD1 (5 bases). CDR1 is SNHLY, CDR2 FYNNEI, per germline. The CDR3 is 13 residues long. Trimming took 8 bases from V and 0 from J, leaving 9 bases between them. The DNA for the CDR3 is TGTGCCAGCGGGGCCCTTAGCACAGATACGCAGTATTTT. Its protein product is CASGALSTDTQYF.

The chain is built from TRBV6-6 and TRBJ2-7; tentatively, D is TRBD2 (7 bases). The ends were cut back, 4 bases at V and 4 bases at J, with 14 bases in the middle. Germline assignment: CDR1 MNHNY and CDR2 SVGAGI (reference sequence). CDR3 size: 14 residues. The CDR3 sequence: CASSLGGAGYEQYF. The CDR3 DNA reads TGTGCCAGCAGTTTAGGGGGGGCCGGGTACGAGCAGTACTTC.

The V and J genes are TRBV7-2 and TRBJ2-7, with TRBD2 matching 10 bases. Germline V gene sequence: CDR1 SGHTA, CDR2 FQGNSA. The V segment lost 1 base and the J segment 3 bases; nucleotides outside the gene matches: 6. The CDR3 is 16 amino acids. CDR3 coding DNA: TGTGCCAGCAGCTTAGTCCGACTAGCGGGTAGCTACGAGCAGTACTTC. It encodes CASSLVRLAGSYEQYF.

The chain recombines TRBV10-2 with TRBJ2-7, with 7 bases lining up with TRBD1. This CDR3 has 15 amino acids. CDR1 is WSHSY and CDR2 is SAAADI in the germline V gene. The V and J ends lost 2 bases and 2 bases, in that order; junction bases with no gene match: 6. The CDR3 bases are TGCGCCAGCAGTGAGCCAGGGGGACGGACCTACGAGCAGTACTTC. This sequence encodes CASSEPGGRTYEQYF.

As for this clone: The sample carries other DNA sequences with the same CDR3. The chain recombines TRBV6-5 with TRBJ2-7; 11 bases agree with TRBD1. The CDR3 runs to 15 residues. Germline V gene lookup returns CDR1 MNHEY and CDR2 SVGAGI. V gave up 0 bases and J gave up 3 bases; unmatched junction bases: 1. CDR3: CASSYSGTGGYEQYF. The CDR3 nucleotides are TGTGCCAGCAGTTACTCGGGGACAGGGGGCTACGAGCAGTACTTC.

This chain links TRBV19 with TRBJ2-2, with 12 bases that match TRBD2. The CDR3 loop spans 16 amino acids. The germline gives CDR1 LNHDA, CDR2 SQIVND (reference sequence). V trimming: 3 bases; J trimming: 5 bases; junction bases outside the gene matches: 4. The CDR3 DNA reads as TGTGCCAGTAGTATGCGACTAGCGGGAGCTACCGGGGAGCTGTTTTTT. Amino acid sequence: CASSMRLAGATGELFF.

The chain joins TRBV28 to TRBJ1-2; TRBD1 agrees at 8 bases. J was trimmed by 4 bases and V by 8 bases; bases with no gene match: 6. CDR3 length: 13 amino acids. Germline loops: CDR1 MDHEN, CDR2 SYDVKM. CDR3 coding DNA: TGTGCCAGCCTACAGGGGGACGGCTATGGCTACACCTTC. Its protein product is CASLQGDGYGYTF.

This clone showed up just once. Written as DNA, the CDR3 is TGTGCCAGCAGCTTAGTTGGATCCAGCTCCTACAATGAGCAGTTCTTC. Protein product: CASSLVGSSSYNEQFF. J is TRBJ2-1 and V is TRBV7-2; D is uncertain. Trimming shortened V by 1 base and J by 0 bases, and 10 bases separated the two germline ends. The CDR3 is 16 amino acids. The germline V gene encodes CDR1 SGHTA and CDR2 FQGNSA.

This chain links TRBV4-1 with TRBJ2-2; D uncertain. The CDR3 is 16 residues long. The V gene lost 0 bases and the J gene lost 3 bases, with 11 bases spanning the gap. Germline loops: CDR1 MGHRA, CDR2 YSYEKL. The CDR3 is CASSQEGNRYTGELFF. CDR3 DNA: TGCGCCAGCAGCCAAGAGGGCAACCGGTACACCGGGGAGCTGTTTTTT.

A remark on this clone: The same CDR3 arises from other DNA sequences in this sample as well. This rearrangement joins TRBV5-1 to TRBJ2-5; tentatively, D is TRBD1 (5 bases). The CDR3 is 14 amino acids. With 0 bases removed from V and 4 bases from J, the gap between germline ends came to 10 bases. Germline values: CDR1 SGHRS, CDR2 YFSETQ. The CDR3 region has the DNA TGCGCCAGCAGCTTGGGCACAGGTGTAGAGACCCAGTACTTC. It translates to CASSLGTGVETQYF. The variable domain in full, completed from reference TRBV5-1 and TRBJ2-5, reads KAGVTQTPRYLIKTRGQQVTLSCSPISGHRSVSWYQQTPGQGLQFLFEYFSETQRNKGNFPGRFSGRQFSNSRSEMNVSTLELGDSALYLCASSLGTGVETQYFGPGTRLLVL.

V gene TRBV27 combines with J gene TRBJ2-7; 7 positions match TRBD2. V lost 8 bases to trimming and J lost 2 bases; unmatched junction nucleotides: 3. The germline gives CDR1 MNHEY, CDR2 SMNVEV (reference sequence). The CDR3 sequence is 12 residues long. Here the CDR3 DNA reads TGTGCCAGCTCCGGGAGGCCCTACGAGCAGTACTTC. Its protein is CASSGRPYEQYF.

The rearrangement joins TRBV18 to TRBJ2-7; 8 nucleotides line up with TRBD1. The V gene's germline CDR1 is KGHSH and CDR2 LQKENI. CDR3 length equals 16 residues. The ends lost 5 bases at V and 1 base at J; junction bases unmatched: 10. CDR3: CASSKEGGQGSYEQYF. The CDR3 DNA sequence: TGTGCCAGCTCAAAAGAGGGAGGACAGGGTTCCTACGAGCAGTACTTC.

The rearrangement joins TRBV21-1 to TRBJ2-3; the table names TRBD1, a call not compared with the DNA. TRBV21-1 is flagged as a pseudogene. The CDR3 sequence is 12 residues long. The CDR3 DNA reads TGTGCCAGCAGCATGACAGGGGCTACGCAGTATTTT. Protein product: CASSMTGATQYF.

This clone was counted once. The chain couples TRBV9 to TRBJ2-7, with 9 bases aligning to TRBD1. The junction had 8 bases not matched to a gene; V was cut back by 3 bases and J by 4 bases. This CDR3 contains 15 residues. Germline CDR1 and CDR2: SGDLS and YYNGEE. This CDR3 is CASSAQPGQGYEQYF. CDR3 nucleotide sequence: TGTGCCAGCAGCGCGCAACCGGGACAGGGTTACGAGCAGTACTTC.

This chain connects TRBV2 to TRBJ2-7, with D possibly being TRBD2 (7 bases). Germline V gives CDR1 SNHLY, CDR2 FYNNEI. V lost 2 bases to trimming and J lost 4 bases, with 18 bases between them. This CDR3 comprises 16 residues. The CDR3 is CASSERGGATPYEQYF. CDR3 nucleotides: TGTGCCAGCAGTGAAAGGGGGGGGGCTACCCCGTACGAGCAGTACTTC.

The J gene is TRBJ1-5, the V gene TRBV29-1; a possible D gene is TRBD1 (6 bases). CDR1 is SQVTM, CDR2 ANQGSEA, per germline. Trimming left V 8 bases short and J 4 bases short, with 12 bases between. This CDR3 spans 12 amino acids. In nucleotides, the CDR3 is TGCAGCCCCCCAGGGGTGAATCAGCCCCAGCATTTT. As protein: CSPPGVNQPQHF.

The chain couples TRBV7-8 to TRBJ2-1, with 7 nucleotides matching TRBD2. This CDR3 region has 15 residues. Looked up from germline, CDR1 is SGHVS and CDR2 is FQNEAQ. J was trimmed by 3 bases and V by 1 base; bases with no gene match: 3. The CDR3 sequence: CASSLGSGRYNEQFF. CDR3 bases: TGTGCCAGCAGCTTAGGTAGCGGGCGCTACAATGAGCAGTTCTTC.

This clone was found once. This chain uses TRBV6-1 with TRBJ2-2; 7 nucleotides align to TRBD2. Per germline, CDR1 MNHNS and CDR2 SASEGT. V was pared by 4 bases and J by 7 bases, with 6 bases of the junction left unmatched. The CDR3 spans 14 residues. CDR3: CASSATSAGGELFF. The DNA for the CDR3 is TGTGCCAGCAGTGCTACTAGCGCAGGCGGGGAGCTGTTTTTT.

The chain combines TRBV2 with TRBJ1-5; 7 nucleotides align to TRBD1. CDR1 is SNHLY and CDR2 is FYNNEI in the germline V gene. J lost 7 bases, V lost 5 bases, and 8 bases had no gene match. The CDR3 length is 14 residues. The CDR3 sequence is CASSLQGRGQPQHF. The CDR3 coding sequence is TGTGCCAGCAGTCTACAGGGGAGAGGACAGCCCCAGCATTTT.

The chain recombines TRBV7-9 with TRBJ2-1, with D tentatively TRBD1 (5 bases). This CDR3 spans 12 amino acids. Trimming cost V 6 bases and J 14 bases, with 17 bases left between them. Germline CDR1 and CDR2: SEHNR and FQNEAQ (reference sequence). CDR3 sequence (DNA): TGTGCCAGCAGTCCTATTGCAGGGCCCGAGTTCTTC. Translating it yields CASSPIAGPEFF.

This sequence joins TRBV7-2 and TRBJ2-2, with D unclear. This CDR3 has 13 residues. Per the germline V gene, CDR1 is SGHTA and CDR2 is FQGNSA. Trimming shortened V by 5 bases and J by 7 bases, and 11 bases separated the two germline ends. The CDR3 here is CASSPLEDGELFF. Written as DNA, the CDR3 is TGTGCCAGCAGCCCTCTCGAGGACGGGGAGCTGTTTTTT.

The CDR3 bases are TGCGCCAGCAGCGACAGGGGGCTAACGGTGGACGAGCAGTACTTC. This gives the protein CASSDRGLTVDEQYF. This rearrangement joins TRBV10-2 to TRBJ2-7; 10 bases map to TRBD1. Germline V gives CDR1 WSHSY, CDR2 SAAADI. V lost 6 bases, J lost 5 bases, and 10 bases stayed unmatched. The CDR3 is 15 amino acids.

The chain has TRBV25-1 and TRBJ2-4, with D maybe TRBD2 (6 bases). From germline, CDR1 is MGHDK and CDR2 SYGVNS. Trimming stripped 1 base from V and 0 bases from J, with 13 bases between. The CDR3 is 17 amino acids. The CDR3 nucleotides are TGTGCCAGCAGTGAATCGGGGGTCCCAATAGCCAAAAACATTCAGTACTTC. It translates to CASSESGVPIAKNIQYF.

J is TRBJ2-5 and V is TRBV10-1, with 9 bases matching TRBD2. This CDR3 region has 16 residues. V was pared by 0 bases and J by 1 base, with 3 bases of the junction left unmatched. Germline V gene data show CDR1 as WNHNN and CDR2 as SYGVQD (reference sequence). The CDR3 DNA follows: TGCGCCAGCAGTGAGTCGGCGGGGGGGATCCAAGAGACCCAGTACTTC. Translating gives CASSESAGGIQETQYF.